This TCR beta chain was sequenced for a study of T-cell memory formation after mild COVID-19. This clonotype showed up just once. Its antigen remains unknown. The V end was cut by 7 bases, the J end by 1 base, with 16 bases between. CDR3 size: 15 residues. TCRdb fed the 5' RACE reads into MiXCR, producing one record per CDR3 protein. The sample lists tens of thousands of distinct CDR3 sequences, roughly 16% occurring once. Study conclusions and caveats: Pre-infection memory already had some responding clones, implying cross-reactive memory joined. Second-wave clones peaking on day 37 lacked confirmed SARS-CoV-2 specificity. Contracting CD4+ clones lay largely in CM and EM, with CD8+ ones residing in EMRA. Clones contracting over day 15 to 85 were CD4/CD8 balanced, with later expanders leaning CD4+.

The sample comprised PBMCs or a T cell subset sorted from them (not recorded which). The V call is TRBV12-3 or TRBV12-4, the J call TRBJ1-1, with a possible D match to TRBD1 (5 bases). The TCR was taken from a man aged 18 to 35 who had mild COVID-19 (a few samples of this study predate the infection). Cell type and time point are not known. The CDR3 sequence: CASKTYRSSNTEAFF. The CDR3 region has the DNA TGTGCCAGCAAGACGTACAGGTCTTCGAACACTGAAGCTTTCTTT.